A single sample gave rise to the 15 T cell receptor beta chains below, sequenced in a study of T-cell reconstitution after alpha-beta-depleted transplantation in children (dated by TCRdb to about 2016). According to the study, the label for this sample's treatment or condition signals: allogeneic hematopoietic cell transplantation with graft depleted of TCRalphabeta T cells and CD19 B cells. The library was made by PCR. Sequenced on an Illumina HiSeq 2500. To normalize quantification of the TCRbeta repertoire, the TCR libraries were built with molecular barcoding that relied on unique molecular identifiers. TCRdb took the public reads, trimmed them with fastp at Q25, ran MiXCR for clone calling and kept in-frame beta chains. Every entry covers one CDR3 protein and lists the most common genes and DNA from its rows. The sample contains approximately 85,000 distinct CDR3 sequences, roughly a sixth of them found a single time. The ten largest account for roughly 21% of the sample.

The sample consisted of PBMCs, mostly from graft donor cells, taken 180 days after TCRalphabeta/CD19-depleted stem cell transplant. The receptors derive from a male patient aged 2 to 9 who had a stem cell transplant for acute lymphoblastic leukemia, so the T cells may come from the graft donor.

This rearrangement joins TRBV6-6 to TRBJ2-3; 12 bases align to TRBD2. Trimming took 5 bases from V and 14 from J; bases not matched to a gene: 5. There are 12 residues in the CDR3. Germline CDR1 MNHNY, CDR2 SVGAGI (reference sequence). The CDR3 loop is CASSQLAGGPYF. The CDR3 coding sequence is TGTGCCAGCAGTCAACTAGCGGGGGGCCCGTATTTT.

At least ten counts were recorded for this clonotype. This chain connects TRBV7-2 to TRBJ2-7; D might be TRBD2 (6 bases). This CDR3 has 16 amino acids. Trimming removed 5 bases at V and 2 bases at J, with 19 bases between. Germline values: CDR1 SGHTA, CDR2 FQGNSA. CDR3 nucleotide sequence: TGTGCCAGCAGCCCCTATAGTCGGGGGATTCCCTACGAGCAGTACTTC. Amino acids: CASSPYSRGIPYEQYF.

This chain uses TRBV4-2 with TRBJ1-2; D possibly corresponds to TRBD1 (6 bases). The V gene lost 0 bases and the J gene lost 5 bases, with 25 bases spanning the gap. This CDR3 comprises 19 residues. Germline V CDR1 and CDR2: LGHNA, YNFKEQ. The chain's CDR3 is CASSQDIGLGTRPSYGYTF. The CDR3 nucleotides are TGTGCCAGCAGCCAAGATATTGGATTAGGGACAAGACCGTCATATGGCTACACCTTC.

This chain connects TRBV12-3 or TRBV12-4 to TRBJ2-5; a possible D gene is TRBD1 (6 bases). V was trimmed by 3 bases and J by 0 bases, leaving 8 bases between them. This CDR3 is 14 amino acids long. The CDR3 region is CASSLKGDQETQYF. The DNA for the CDR3 is TGTGCCAGCAGTTTGAAGGGGGACCAAGAGACCCAGTACTTC.

This chain links TRBV30 with TRBJ2-3, with D possibly being TRBD2 (5 bases). Looked up from germline, CDR1 is GTSNPN and CDR2 is SVGIG (reference sequence). Trimming left V 2 bases short and J 6 bases short, with 18 bases between. The CDR3 extends over 15 amino acids. The CDR3 here is CAWSLVGGPGDTQYF. CDR3 sequence (DNA): TGTGCCTGGAGTTTGGTAGGAGGTCCCGGGGATACGCAGTATTTT.

The chain combines TRBV7-6 with TRBJ2-2; a weak D match, TRBD2 (6 bases). The V end lost 4 bases, the J end lost 5 bases, and 11 bases lay between the germline ends. Germline V gene data show CDR1 as SGHVS and CDR2 as FNYEAQ. This CDR3 is built from 14 residues. CDR3 bases: TGTGCCAGCAGCTCCGGCGGGGCAACCGGGGAGCTGTTTTTT. This encodes CASSSGGATGELFF.

The chain couples TRBV6-1 to TRBJ2-7, with TRBD1 matching 7 bases. Trimming removed 6 bases from V and 4 bases from J; junction bases left unmatched: 9. Germline V gives CDR1 MNHNS, CDR2 SASEGT. The CDR3 consists of 14 residues. The DNA for the CDR3 is TGTGCCAGCAGGGTTGGACAGGCACATTACGAGCAGTACTTC. It translates to CASRVGQAHYEQYF.

Relative to its sample, this clonotype is medium-sized. V gene TRBV5-1 combines with J gene TRBJ2-2; TRBD2 is a possible D gene (5 bases). V was shortened by 3 bases and J by 3 bases, with 9 bases between the two germline ends. This CDR3 is built from 14 residues. Looked up from germline, CDR1 is SGHRS and CDR2 is YFSETQ. The CDR3 region has the DNA TGCGCCAGCAGCTCGTCGGGGTACACCGGGGAGCTGTTTTTT. Translated: CASSSSGYTGELFF.

This rearrangement joins TRBV5-1 to TRBJ1-1; D is perhaps TRBD1 (5 bases). The ends were cut back, 0 bases at V and 6 bases at J, with 9 bases in the middle. Germline V lookup: CDR1 SGHRS, CDR2 YFSETQ. The CDR3 sequence is 13 residues long. CDR3 region: CASSLGGKAEAFF. CDR3 coding DNA: TGCGCCAGCAGCTTGGGGGGGAAGGCTGAAGCTTTCTTT.

This clonotype showed up just a few times. The chain couples TRBV5-1 to TRBJ2-1; 11 nucleotides match TRBD2. Germline-derived CDR1 and CDR2 are SGHRS and YFSETQ. The CDR3 length is 15 residues. V gave up 4 bases and J gave up 7 bases; unmatched junction bases: 7. The CDR3 sequence: CASSPLSGGANEQFF. For the CDR3, the DNA is TGCGCCAGCAGCCCCCTTAGCGGGGGGGCTAATGAGCAGTTCTTC.

The chain has TRBV5-1 and TRBJ1-3, with D perhaps matching TRBD1 (5 bases). Trimming cost V 0 bases and J 1 base, with 8 bases left between them. The germline gives CDR1 SGHRS, CDR2 YFSETQ. The CDR3 contains 15 residues. The CDR3 sequence is CASSLGRGSGNTIYF. The CDR3 nucleotides read TGCGCCAGCAGCTTGGGTCGGGGGTCTGGAAACACCATATATTTT.

For this clonotype: No DNA is shown, since the ends of the CDR3 on it are uncertain; the CDR3 is the one TCRdb lists. The chain links TRBV4-3 to TRBJ2-5; the D call in the table, TRBD1, was not verified against the DNA. Including both end residues, the CDR3 is 17 amino acids long. The germline V gene encodes CDR1 LGHNA and CDR2 YSLEER. The chain's CDR3 is CASSQDVGGGARETQCF.

The rearrangement uses TRBV5-6 and TRBJ2-4, with unresolved D. Germline lookup yields CDR1 SGHDT and CDR2 YYEEEE. Trimming pared 1 base from V and 2 bases from J, leaving 10 bases between. CDR3 length equals 15 residues. CDR3: CASSLRPDPKNIQYF. CDR3 nucleotide sequence: TGTGCCAGCAGCTTGAGGCCGGATCCCAAAAACATTCAGTACTTC.

Many counts were recorded for this clonotype. The rearrangement joins TRBV11-2 to TRBJ2-5; 7 bases fit TRBD1. The trim removed 4 bases at V and 5 bases at J, leaving 7 bases unmatched. The CDR3 contains 14 residues. Germline V gives CDR1 SGHAT, CDR2 FQNNGV. CDR3: CASSSQGERETQYF. The CDR3 DNA reads TGTGCCAGCAGCTCTCAGGGGGAGAGGGAGACCCAGTACTTC.

This clonotype was recorded a few times. The chain is built from TRBV12-3 or TRBV12-4 and TRBJ2-1; D assignment may be TRBD1 or TRBD2 (5 bases each). This CDR3 is built from 14 residues. V was cut by 7 bases and J by 6 bases, with 16 bases left in between. The CDR3 DNA follows: TGTGCCAGCACAATAAAGGGTGGGACCAATGAGCAGTTCTTC. It codes for CASTIKGGTNEQFF.